Following are 10 T cell receptor beta chains from one sample sequenced in a study of T cell repertoires in cytomegalovirus infection. TCRdb independently ran MiXCR on the reads; one entry per CDR3 protein. In the table there are fewer than 950,000 distinct CDR3 sequences, 30% to 35% of which are singletons. Their recognized antigens are unknown. The sample consisted of cultured CD8+ T cells from PBMCs, taken from culture after CMV antigen stimulation. The receptors here all came from a human donor in good health (CMV status not recorded). Some clones in this sample may be carry-over from other donors' samples.

The chain couples TRBV13 to TRBJ2-3, with 8 bases lining up with TRBD1. V dropped 5 bases and J dropped 6; count of bases not matched to a gene: 10. The CDR3 loop spans 15 amino acids. Per germline, CDR1 PRHDT and CDR2 FYEKMQ (reference sequence). The chain's CDR3 is CASSVGQGISDTQYF. The CDR3 bases are TGTGCCAGCAGCGTCGGACAGGGAATATCCGATACGCAGTATTTT.

This clonotype occurred many times. The gene calls are TRBV7-6 and TRBJ1-5; D not resolved. CDR3 length: 14 residues. Germline CDR1 SGHVS, CDR2 FNYEAQ. V lost 2 bases and J lost 5, with 10 bases in between. CDR3 in amino acids: CASSLRESDQPQHF. CDR3 DNA sequence: TGTGCCAGCAGCTTAAGGGAAAGCGATCAGCCCCAGCATTTT. Looking up the rest from reference TRBV7-6 and TRBJ1-5 gives the full variable domain: GAGVSQSPRYKVTKRGQDVALRCDPISGHVSLYWYRQALGQGPEFLTYFNYEAQQDKSGLPNDRFSAERPEGSISTLTIQRTEQRDSAMYRCASSLRESDQPQHFGDGTRLSIL.

V is TRBV27 and J is TRBJ2-1; TRBD1 aligns across 9 bases. The CDR3 sequence is 16 residues long. Germline V gene sequence: CDR1 MNHEY, CDR2 SMNVEV (reference sequence). V lost 5 bases to trimming and J lost 3 bases; unmatched junction nucleotides: 8. CDR3 residues: CASSNPTGQGYNEQFF. Here the CDR3 DNA reads TGTGCCAGCAGTAACCCCACGGGACAGGGCTACAATGAGCAGTTCTTC.

This clonotype has only a few counts. The chain carries TRBV6-2 or TRBV6-3 and TRBJ2-7; TRBD1 aligns across 7 bases. Germline V lookup: CDR1 MNHEY, CDR2 SVGEGT. The CDR3 runs 14 residues. V shed 3 bases, J shed 4 bases, and the junction held 6 bases outside the gene matches. The CDR3 reads CASSYPDRPYEQYV. In DNA form, the CDR3 reads TGTGCCAGCAGTTATCCGGACAGGCCATACGAGCAGTACGTC.

The chain is built from TRBV4-3 and TRBJ2-1; a weak D match, TRBD2 (6 bases). Trimming pared 0 bases from V and 7 bases from J, leaving 10 bases between. This CDR3 region has 14 residues. Looked up from germline, CDR1 is LGHNA and CDR2 is YSLEER. CDR3 in amino acids: CASSQDAGGNEQFF. In nucleotides, the CDR3 is TGCGCCAGCAGCCAAGACGCCGGGGGAAATGAGCAGTTCTTC.

The chain is built from TRBV7-7 and TRBJ2-5; D unclear. This CDR3 region has 12 residues. Germline V gives CDR1 SSHAT, CDR2 FNYEAQ (reference sequence). Here the CDR3 reads CAILGRQETQYF. CDR3 nucleotides: TGTGCTATCCTGGGCCGCCAAGAGACCCAGTACTTC.

The chain joins TRBV7-9 to TRBJ1-1; D is uncertain. The V gene's germline CDR1 is SEHNR and CDR2 FQNEAQ (reference sequence). The CDR3 contains 8 residues. The V and J ends lost 5 bases and 13 bases respectively, with 5 bases between them. For the CDR3, the DNA is TGTGCCAGCAGCCGCGTTTTCTTT. Protein: CASSRVFF. The variable domain in full, with the rest retrieved from reference TRBV7-9 and TRBJ1-1, is DTGVSQNPRHKITKRGQNVTFRCDPISEHNRLYWYRQTLGQGPEFLTYFQNEAQLEKSRLLSDRFSAERPKGSFSTLEIQRTEQGDSAMYLCASSRVFFGQGTRLTVV.

The chain recombines TRBV6-5 with TRBJ2-7; maybe TRBD2 (5 bases). Germline CDR1 reads MNHEY; CDR2 reads SVGAGI. Trimming shortened V by 6 bases and J by 0 bases, and 15 bases separated the two germline ends. CDR3 size: 15 residues. The DNA for the CDR3 is TGTGCCAGCAGACTTAGCGCAGTGTTCTCCTACGAGCAGTACTTC. Its translation is CASRLSAVFSYEQYF.

This clonotype was seen more than once but under ten times. This sequence joins TRBV6-1 and TRBJ1-5, with D possibly being TRBD1 (5 bases). The CDR3 is 15 residues long. Germline values: CDR1 MNHNS, CDR2 SASEGT. V was shortened by 2 bases and J by 1 base, with 9 bases between the two germline ends. The CDR3 nucleotides are TGTGCCAGCAGTGAATTTGGGGGAAGCAATCAGCCCCAGCATTTT. Translated: CASSEFGGSNQPQHF.

This clonotype showed up just once. This chain uses TRBV2 with TRBJ2-7; D may be TRBD2 (5 bases). The germline CDR1 and CDR2 sequences are SNHLY and FYNNEI. V was trimmed by 5 bases and J by 0 bases, leaving 20 bases between them. The CDR3 covers 17 residues. The CDR3 sequence is CASSQIQGGSLSYEQYV. The CDR3 DNA reads as TGTGCCAGCAGTCAGATACAAGGAGGCAGTCTCTCCTACGAGCAGTACGTC.